The 29 T cell receptor beta chains in this list originate from one sample, sequenced in a study of vaccination and CD4 T cells after COVID-19. An Oncomine TCR Beta short-read assay was used to sequence the DNA from cultured CD4+ T cells. A single record per CDR3 protein comes from TCRdb applying MiXCR to the PCR reads. Found here are around 10,000 distinct CDR3 sequences, around 47% of them singletons; the top ten hold 36%. Indicated treatment: roughly 10-day PBMC culture with coronavirus spike peptide pools or control peptides (ViraFEST assay). Which antigens these TCRs recognize remains unknown. Sequencing was performed on CD4+ T cells from blood, cultured in vitro. These receptors came from a human donor who had recovered from COVID-19.

V is TRBV7-2 and J is TRBJ2-7; a weak D match, TRBD1 (6 bases). CDR1 is SGHTA and CDR2 is FQGNSA in the germline V gene. CDR3 size: 16 residues. V lost 2 bases, J lost 0 bases, and 14 bases lay in between. This chain's CDR3 is CASSLRQGTLSYEQYF. Written as DNA, the CDR3 is TGTGCCAGCAGCTTACGTCAGGGGACCCTCTCCTACGAGCAGTACTTC.

This chain links TRBV6-1 with TRBJ1-2; tentative D call: TRBD1 (6 bases). The length of the CDR3 is 12 residues. Germline V gene sequence: CDR1 MNHNS, CDR2 SASEGT. V shed 6 bases and J shed 4 bases, with 9 bases lying between them. CDR3 amino acids: CASSATGYGYTF. In DNA, the CDR3 is TGTGCCAGCAGCGCGACAGGCTATGGCTACACCTTC.

This clonotype was detected only a few times. The J gene is TRBJ1-2, the V gene TRBV7-2; 10 bases fit TRBD1. With 0 bases clipped from V and 8 bases from J, the junction kept 9 bases outside the gene matches. CDR1 is SGHTA, CDR2 FQGNSA, per germline. This CDR3 is 16 amino acids long. This CDR3 is CASSLAATGTGAGYTF. DNA of the CDR3: TGTGCCAGCAGCTTAGCGGCAACAGGGACAGGGGCAGGCTACACCTTC.

Written as DNA, the CDR3 is TGTGCCAGCAGTGAGGACGGCACCACAGATACGCAGTATTTT. Translating gives CASSEDGTTDTQYF. The rearrangement joins TRBV6-2 or TRBV6-3 to TRBJ2-3, with D unclear. The CDR3 is 14 residues long. Trimming took 5 bases from V and 2 from J, leaving 11 bases between them. Germline loops: CDR1 MNHEY, CDR2 SVGEGT.

The chain couples TRBV6-1 to TRBJ2-7, with D perhaps TRBD1 (5 bases). In germline, CDR1 is MNHNS, CDR2 SASEGT. Trimming pared 6 bases from V and 2 bases from J, leaving 17 bases between. There are 15 residues in the CDR3. The CDR3 sequence: CASRARQLTAYEQYF. Here the CDR3 DNA reads TGTGCCAGCAGGGCCCGACAGCTGACCGCCTACGAGCAGTACTTC.

The chain is built from TRBV5-1 and TRBJ1-3, with D possibly TRBD1 on 6 matching bases. The CDR3 contains 14 residues. V lost 0 bases and J lost 5, with 9 bases in between. Germline V lookup: CDR1 SGHRS, CDR2 YFSETQ. DNA for the CDR3: TGCGCCAGCAGCTTGGATGGGACACGAAACACCATATATTTT. It translates to CASSLDGTRNTIYF.

The sample holds a few counts of this clonotype. The V gene is TRBV29-1, the J gene TRBJ2-4; no clear D. This CDR3 has 13 amino acids. Deletions cut 4 bases from V and 8 bases from J, with 15 bases between. Germline lookup yields CDR1 SQVTM and CDR2 ANQGSEA. The CDR3 loop is CSVGSSGMDIQYF. The CDR3 nucleotides are TGCAGCGTTGGAAGTTCAGGCATGGACATTCAGTACTTC.

The CDR3: CASSWGKANYGYTF. CDR3 DNA: TGTGCCAGCAGTTGGGGGAAAGCTAACTATGGCTACACCTTC. The chain carries TRBV2 and TRBJ1-2, with TRBD1 as a possible D gene (5 bases). The V gene's germline CDR1 is SNHLY and CDR2 FYNNEI. The CDR3 loop spans 14 amino acids. V lost 5 bases, J lost 0 bases, and 10 bases lay in between.

This chain connects TRBV5-4 to TRBJ2-1; D uncertain. Trimming cost V 3 bases and J 8 bases, with 12 bases left between them. Germline V gives CDR1 SGHNT, CDR2 YYREEE (reference sequence). CDR3 length equals 13 residues. The DNA of the CDR3 is TGTGCCAGCAGCTCGTCCGTCTGGGATGAGCAGTTCTTC. Its protein product is CASSSSVWDEQFF. The whole variable domain, remainder taken from reference TRBV5-4 and TRBJ2-1, is ETGVTQSPTHLIKTRGQQVTLRCSSQSGHNTVSWYQQALGQGPQFIFQYYREEENGRGNFPPRFSGLQFPNYSSELNVNALELDDSALYLCASSSSVWDEQFFGPGTRLTVL.

This clonotype came up once. The chain uses TRBV28 and TRBJ2-3, with 7 bases matching TRBD2. CDR1 MDHEN and CDR2 SYDVKM come from the germline V gene. The V gene end was trimmed by 5 bases and the J gene end by 5 bases; junction bases not matched to a gene: 10. The CDR3 is 15 amino acids. The DNA of the CDR3 is TGTGCCAGCAGTCTGCAGCGGGGACGGGGAGATACGCAGTATTTT. The encoded protein is CASSLQRGRGDTQYF.

There are a few counts of this clonotype. The chain is built from TRBV7-9 and TRBJ2-3, with 9 bases aligning to TRBD2. This CDR3 is built from 16 residues. V lost 5 bases and J lost 2; bases outside the gene matches: 8. Per germline, CDR1 SEHNR and CDR2 FQNEAQ (reference sequence). This chain's CDR3 is CASSAYSGRLTDTQYF. CDR3 bases: TGTGCCAGCAGCGCATATAGCGGGAGACTCACAGATACGCAGTATTTT.

The gene calls are TRBV10-1 and TRBJ2-3; D perhaps matches TRBD2 (6 bases). CDR3 length: 17 amino acids. Germline lookup yields CDR1 WNHNN and CDR2 SYGVQD (reference sequence). V shed 6 bases and J shed 0 bases, with 19 bases lying between them. The CDR3 DNA reads as TGCGCCAGCAGCCCGGACGGGAGCTCCCCTAGCACAGATACGCAGTATTTT. Amino acid sequence: CASSPDGSSPSTDTQYF.

This chain links TRBV5-1 with TRBJ2-7; 7 bases line up with TRBD1. CDR1 is SGHRS, CDR2 YFSETQ, per germline. The junction had 6 bases not matched to a gene; V was cut back by 0 bases and J by 0 bases. CDR3 size: 16 residues. The CDR3 bases are TGCGCCAGCAGCTTGGGAGGGACAGCGAGCTCCTACGAGCAGTACTTC. Translation: CASSLGGTASSYEQYF.

The V and J genes are TRBV19 and TRBJ1-1, with D hard to call. This CDR3 has 15 residues. The germline CDR1 and CDR2 sequences are LNHDA and SQIVND (reference sequence). V was shortened by 2 bases and J by 6 bases, with 16 bases between the two germline ends. CDR3 DNA sequence: TGTGCCAGTAGTATAACTCCTCCCTGGCAGTCTGAAGCTTTCTTT. It codes for CASSITPPWQSEAFF.

This sequence joins TRBV30 and TRBJ2-5; maybe TRBD2 (5 bases). CDR1 and CDR2 from the germline V gene are GTSNPN and SVGIG (reference sequence). The V and J ends lost 4 bases and 7 bases respectively, with 13 bases between them. The CDR3 contains 12 residues. The CDR3 DNA sequence: TGTGCCTGGACGAGGGCAGCAGGGACCCAGTACTTC. Its translation: CAWTRAAGTQYF. Full variable domain (missing parts from reference TRBV30 and TRBJ2-5): SQTIHQWPATLVQPVGSPLSLECTVEGTSNPNLYWYRQAAGRGLQLLFYSVGIGQISSEVPQNLSASRPQDRQFILSSKKLLLSDSGFYLCAWTRAAGTQYFGPGTRLLVL.

This clonotype was detected a few times. The V and J genes are TRBV10-3 and TRBJ1-3; unclear D gene. V was shortened by 0 bases and J by 0 bases, with 9 bases between the two germline ends. The germline gives CDR1 ENHRY, CDR2 SYGVKD. This CDR3 has 16 residues. The CDR3 nucleotides are TGTGCCATCAGTGAGTCAGGGCTGGGCTCTGGAAACACCATATATTTT. It yields the protein CAISESGLGSGNTIYF.

This chain joins TRBV7-2 and TRBJ1-1; no reliable D call. Per germline, CDR1 SGHTA and CDR2 FQGNSA. This CDR3 contains 14 residues. Trimming took 4 bases from V and 4 from J, leaving 13 bases between them. The CDR3 is CASSSLRASTEAFF. CDR3 DNA: TGTGCCAGCAGCTCCCTGAGGGCGAGCACTGAAGCTTTCTTT.

V gene TRBV6-1 combines with J gene TRBJ2-1, with 8 bases that match TRBD1. The length of the CDR3 is 13 residues. V dropped 6 bases and J dropped 7; count of bases not matched to a gene: 5. From germline, CDR1 is MNHNS and CDR2 SASEGT. CDR3 sequence reads: CASSRTGMNEQFF. In DNA, the CDR3 is TGTGCCAGCAGCAGGACAGGGATGAATGAGCAGTTCTTC.

The gene calls are TRBV24-1 and TRBJ1-1, with a weak D call TRBD1 (5 bases). V lost 8 bases to trimming and J lost 8 bases, with 14 bases between them. CDR3 length: 12 residues. Looked up from germline, CDR1 is KGHDR and CDR2 is SFDVKD. The CDR3 spells CATTGPRGEAFF. The CDR3 bases are TGTGCCACCACCGGACCCCGGGGCGAAGCTTTCTTT.

In this sample, this clonotype turned up a few times. The chain employs TRBV25-1 and TRBJ2-5, with 7 bases identical to TRBD1. The CDR3 covers 15 residues. CDR1 and CDR2 (germline): MGHDK, SYGVNS. After removal of 2 bases from V and 7 bases from J, the junction contained 10 bases not matched to a gene. CDR3 loop: CASSEPDRDAGTQYF. In nucleotides, the CDR3 is TGTGCCAGCAGTGAACCAGACAGGGACGCGGGGACCCAGTACTTC.

By share, this clonotype counts as medium-sized. The V call is TRBV2, the J call TRBJ1-2; a possible D gene is TRBD1 (5 bases). CDR3 size: 11 residues. V lost 8 bases and J 7 bases, leaving 11 bases between the germline ends. The germline V gene has CDR1 SNHLY and CDR2 FYNNEI. CDR3 loop: CASRGSRGYTF. CDR3 DNA: TGTGCCAGCCGGGGGAGTCGTGGCTACACCTTC.

CDR3 loop: CASSLDRGGEQYF. The CDR3 bases are TGTGCCAGCAGCTTAGATCGGGGCGGCGAGCAGTACTTC. The chain joins TRBV7-9 to TRBJ2-7; perhaps D is TRBD1 or TRBD2 (5 bases each). The CDR3 consists of 13 residues. The germline V and J ends were trimmed by 1 base and 6 bases, with 10 bases remaining between them. Germline CDR1 SEHNR, CDR2 FQNEAQ (reference sequence).

The rearrangement links TRBV7-2 to TRBJ2-3; D possibly matches TRBD1 or TRBD2 (6 bases each). Per the germline V gene, CDR1 is SGHTA and CDR2 is FQGNSA. The CDR3 runs to 16 residues. The V and J ends lost 5 bases and 0 bases respectively, with 15 bases between them. Here the CDR3 DNA reads TGTGCCAGCAGCACTAGGGGGACTTTAAGCACAGATACGCAGTATTTT. It codes for CASSTRGTLSTDTQYF.

This clonotype appeared a few times. V and J are TRBV30 and TRBJ1-2, with D unclear. Germline loops: CDR1 GTSNPN, CDR2 SVGIG (reference sequence). The CDR3 is 12 amino acids. The V gene lost 7 bases and the J gene lost 3 bases, with 12 bases spanning the gap. The CDR3 nucleotides read TGTGCCTCCGGAGGGATCTACTATGGCTACACCTTC. Translating it yields CASGGIYYGYTF.

This clonotype appeared a few times. This rearrangement joins TRBV19 to TRBJ2-5; possibly TRBD2 for D (6 bases). This CDR3 spans 15 amino acids. Germline V gene sequence: CDR1 LNHDA, CDR2 SQIVND (reference sequence). The ends were cut back, 1 base at V and 5 bases at J, with 14 bases in the middle. CDR3 sequence (DNA): TGTGCCAGTAGTATAGCGGGGGTAGGGAAGGAGACCCAGTACTTC. Its translation: CASSIAGVGKETQYF.

The chain combines TRBV30 with TRBJ1-6; no clear D. The germline V gene has CDR1 GTSNPN and CDR2 SVGIG (reference sequence). The CDR3 has 16 residues. Trimming cost V 2 bases and J 9 bases, with 20 bases left between them. The CDR3 coding sequence is TGTGCCTGGAGTCCACAATGGACCGCGGGTAGTTCACCCCTCCACTTT. Amino acid sequence: CAWSPQWTAGSSPLHF.

The genes are TRBV20-1 and TRBJ2-1, with D perhaps being TRBD1 or TRBD2 (6 bases each). The V gene lost 1 base and the J gene lost 6 bases, with 19 bases spanning the gap. CDR3 size: 16 residues. Looked up from germline, CDR1 is DFQATT and CDR2 is SNEGSKA (reference sequence). For the CDR3, the DNA is TGCAGTGCTAGAGTTTTTAAACAGGGACTTTTCAATGAGCAGTTCTTC. It codes for CSARVFKQGLFNEQFF.

Judged by abundance, this clonotype is medium-sized. The V call is TRBV7-9, the J call TRBJ2-5; D not resolved. The length of the CDR3 is 14 residues. Germline assignment: CDR1 SEHNR and CDR2 FQNEAQ (reference sequence). V lost 1 base to trimming and J lost 1 base, with 7 bases between them. The CDR3 nucleotides read TGTGCCAGCAGCTTAGAGACGGCCCAAGAGACCCAGTACTTC. It encodes CASSLETAQETQYF. Variable domain in full (rest from reference TRBV7-9 and TRBJ2-5): DTGVSQNPRHKITKRGQNVTFRCDPISEHNRLYWYRQTLGQGPEFLTYFQNEAQLEKSRLLSDRFSAERPKGSFSTLEIQRTEQGDSAMYLCASSLETAQETQYFGPGTRLLVL.

The chain uses TRBV19 and TRBJ1-1, with 7 nucleotides matching TRBD1. Germline V gene lookup returns CDR1 LNHDA and CDR2 SQIVND (reference sequence). With 5 bases clipped from V and 10 bases from J, the junction kept 13 bases outside the gene matches. This CDR3 is 14 amino acids long. The CDR3 bases are TGTGCCAGTAGTTCTAGGAGTGGAGGGGGCCGAGCTTTCTTT. As protein: CASSSRSGGGRAFF. Filled out from reference TRBV19 and TRBJ1-1, the complete variable domain reads DGGITQSPKYLFRKEGQNVTLSCEQNLNHDAMYWYRQDPGQGLRLIYYSQIVNDFQKGDIAEGYSVSREKKESFPLTVTSAQKNPTAFYLCASSSRSGGGRAFFGQGTRLTVV.